This T cell receptor beta chain was found in a study of low-dose radiotherapy and immunotherapy resistance in tumors (dated by TCRdb to about 2022). About the study as a whole: Cohort 1 received 0.5 Gy per fraction every 2 weeks, with a prescribed total PTV dose of 6.5 Gy. Cohort 2 received 1 Gy per fraction every two weeks, with a total of 13 Gy over 26 weeks. Nivolumab was administered intravenously as a 240 mg flat dose every two weeks, and ipilimumab was administered intravenously at 1 mg/kg every six weeks. Cyclophosphamide 200 mg/m2 was administered intravenously every two weeks, one day before each radiation and immunotherapy administration. Aspirin 300 mg was taken orally once daily by patients for four cycles, starting on cycle 1 day 1. The trial did not randomize participants into treatment groups. Eight patients were included in the translational analysis: three from the first dose cohort and the first five from the second dose cohort.

This clonotype was counted many times. The target of this receptor is not known. Within one base of it there is no much larger clone, and no base qualities were kept. Sequenced using an Illumina HiSeq 2500. First-strand cDNA was synthesized using Superscript III and a set of TRAV- and TRBV-specific primers, so that both TCRalpha and TCRbeta chains were covered. An approximately 18-cycle PCR with Phusion amplified the TCRs, pairing a constant-region primer with the adapter that was attached to the V primers. Amplification of the isolated mRNA was done with the MessageAmp II aRNA Amplification Kit, which involved an approximately 15-hour in vitro transcription at 37 degrees C. The Dynabeads mRNA DIRECT Purification Kit was used to isolate the mRNA for TCR sequencing. Indexed Illumina adapters were added in a second Phusion PCR of roughly 27 cycles, and the PCR products were purified with AMPure XP beads. The paper's data handling went like this. Using custom Perl scripts, TCR sequences encoding the same protein were pooled, out-of-frame sequences were removed, and the abundance of each clonotype was computed. TCR sequences supported by only a single read were excluded from analysis. Among the metrics used to describe the repertoires were Shannon entropy, Gini index, clonality, richness, and the frequency of TCRs shared between repertoires. TCRdb handled the public reads itself, with Q25 trimming in fastp and clone calling in MiXCR, and kept productive beta chains. Each record represents a unique CDR3 protein, reported with the most common genes and DNA among its rows. These V and J calls derive from TCRdb rather than the authors' analysis. The table for this sample lists nearly 60,000 distinct CDR3 sequences; about 23% of them were counted only once. The ten largest make up around 7% of the sample.

What the time point label conveys for this sample: after trial treatment. In light of the paper, this sample's treatment or condition label describes: LDRT plus nivolumab, ipilimumab, low-dose cyclophosphamide and aspirin (RACIN trial). The donors came from RACIN, which was a single-arm phase I dose-escalation trial that paired nivolumab and ipilimumab with aspirin, low-dose cyclophosphamide and low-dose radiotherapy. Patients were eligible if they had advanced solid tumors that were TIL-negative. There are 15 amino acids in the CDR3, from cysteine to phenylalanine inclusive. The entry retains the CDR3 DNA only, 45 bases that are in frame from base 1. V is pared back by 4 bases and J by 2 bases, with 9 bases lying between the germline termini. CDR1 MNHEY and CDR2 SVGEGT are derived from the germline V gene.

This sequence uses TRBV6-2 or TRBV6-3 and TRBJ2-6; no D gene can be assigned with confidence. The sample here was PBMCs, taken after low-dose radiotherapy plus immunotherapy. The receptor comes from a male donor with prostate cancer. The CDR3 protein: CASSSLLAGANVLTF. The sequenced DNA: TGTGCCAGCAGTTCCCTCCTCGCTGGGGCCAACGTCCTGACTTTC.